The 17 T cell receptor beta chains below were found in one sample sequenced in a study of T cell clonality in common variable immunodeficiency. The repertoire was sequenced with immunoSEQ multiplex PCR; TCRdb's copy has only in-frame clones and lacks some. Altogether some 39,000 clones were found in the sample, and no singletons occur. The source material was peripheral blood mononuclear cells. The receptors stem from a person aged 18 to 75 in good health.

This clone was picked up many times. The CDR3 goes on 3 residues after the read ends, and that part is filled in from the germline J gene. This chain joins TRBV2 and TRBJ2-1; the D gene is possibly TRBD2 (6 bases). There are 13 residues in the CDR3. Germline CDR1 and CDR2: SNHLY and FYNNEI. V gave up 7 bases and J gave up 9 bases, with 16 bases separating them. Partial CDR3 DNA: TGTGCCAGCACGCGGCGGGATAGAGGTGAG. This sequence encodes CASTRRDRGE. The full CDR3 protein reads CASTRRDRGEQFF.

This clone was picked up many times. The read falls 3 residues short of the CDR3 end, and the missing part is taken from the germline J gene. The chain recombines TRBV20-1 with TRBJ1-6, with D maybe TRBD1 (5 bases). Trimming removed 6 bases from V and 5 bases from J, with 14 bases in between. The CDR3 has 14 residues. The germline CDR1 and CDR2 sequences are DFQATT and SNEGSKA (reference sequence). The sequenced CDR3 bases are TGCAGTGCAAGGGGAAGATGGAATAATTCACCC. It codes for CSARGRWNNSP. The whole CDR3 sequence is CSARGRWNNSPLHF.

This clone was found many times. A junction boundary mismatches the germline segment, possibly from a read error. The read terminates 3 residues ahead of where the CDR3 ends, so the germline J gene completes it. This chain links TRBV4-2 with TRBJ2-1; possibly TRBD1 for D (6 bases). CDR1 and CDR2 (germline): LGHNA, YNFKEQ. The CDR3 spans 14 residues. Partial CDR3 DNA: TGCGCCAGCAGCCAGTCCGGACAGTCTAATGAG. Translating gives CASSQSGQSNE. The full CDR3 protein is CASSQSGQSNEQFF.

Many counts were recorded for this clone. The read ends 3 residues before the CDR3 terminus; that terminus is restored from the germline J gene. The V gene is TRBV5-6, the J gene TRBJ1-4; tentatively, D is TRBD1 (6 bases). The V gene lost 3 bases and the J gene lost 8 bases, with 14 bases spanning the gap. The CDR3 has 14 amino acids. Looked up from germline, CDR1 is SGHDT and CDR2 is YYEEEE. The CDR3 region is CASSSGVGQEKLFF. Partial CDR3 DNA: TGTGCCAGCAGCTCAGGGGTAGGGCAAGAAAAA.

Of note for this clone: Read data end 3 residues before the CDR3 end; the end is taken from the germline J gene. This chain joins TRBV5-1 and TRBJ1-2; D is unclear. The germline gives CDR1 SGHRS, CDR2 YFSETQ. This CDR3 comprises 16 residues. The CDR3 sequence is CASSSPSGKSTDTYTF. The CDR3 DNA, read in part, is TGCGCCAGCAGCAGTCCTAGCGGGAAAAGCACAGATACC.

This clone was seen more than once but under ten times. The CDR3 goes on 3 residues after the read ends, and that part is filled in from the germline J gene. V usage is TRBV2 and J usage is TRBJ2-7, with 10 bases fitting TRBD1. J gave up 6 bases and V 9 bases, and 8 bases lay outside the gene matches. The CDR3 has 13 amino acids. Germline lookup yields CDR1 SNHLY and CDR2 FYNNEI. The part of the CDR3 DNA that was read is TGTGCCAGTACGGGACAGGGGCGTTGCGAG. Translation gives CASTGQGRCE. The CDR3 in its entirety is CASTGQGRCEQYF.

There are a few counts of this clone. Read data end 3 residues before the CDR3 end; the end is taken from the germline J gene. The chain employs TRBV7-6 and TRBJ1-2; D gene unclear. Germline assignment: CDR1 SGHVS and CDR2 FNYEAQ. The CDR3 runs to 18 residues. CDR3 loop: CASSRGRGLAGDRDTYTF. The sequenced CDR3 bases are TGTGCCAGCAGCCGAGGGAGAGGACTAGCGGGAGATAGAGATACC.

The sample holds many counts of this clone. The read stops 3 residues short of the end of the CDR3; the missing end is completed from the germline J gene. The chain carries TRBV5-1 and TRBJ2-1; 9 bases are shared with TRBD1. Germline V gives CDR1 SGHRS, CDR2 YFSETQ. V dropped 0 bases and J dropped 6; count of bases not matched to a gene: 7. This CDR3 contains 16 residues. The CDR3 loop is CASSLEQGARVNEQFF. The covered CDR3 bases are TGCGCCAGCAGCTTGGAACAGGGGGCGAGGGTCAATGAG.

Many counts were recorded for this clone. The read ends 3 residues shy of where the CDR3 ends; the end is completed using the germline J gene. This chain links TRBV29-1 with TRBJ2-3; TRBD1 is a possible D gene (5 bases). Germline V lookup: CDR1 SQVTM, CDR2 ANQGSEA. This CDR3 has 13 amino acids. The germline V and J ends were trimmed by 7 bases and 6 bases, with 17 bases remaining between them. CDR3 region: CSGGHQKADTQYF. The sequenced CDR3 bases are TGCAGCGGCGGACACCAAAAGGCGGATACG.

This clone was seen many times. The observed sequence ends 3 residues before the CDR3 terminus, with the missing tail filled in from the germline J gene. The chain carries TRBV9 and TRBJ2-3; perhaps TRBD1 as D (6 bases). Trimming pared 3 bases from V and 3 bases from J, leaving 17 bases between. The CDR3 is made up of 16 amino acids. Germline V gives CDR1 SGDLS, CDR2 YYNGEE. CDR3 DNA (partial): TGTGCCAGCAGCGCCCTCAACAGGGTGACGACAGATACG. Its protein product is CASSALNRVTTDT. The entire CDR3 reads CASSALNRVTTDTQYF.

This clone was observed at least ten times. The read stops 3 residues short of the end of the CDR3; the missing end is completed from the germline J gene. This rearrangement joins TRBV5-4 to TRBJ2-3; D remains unclear. The germline gives CDR1 SGHNT, CDR2 YYREEE (reference sequence). The CDR3 runs to 14 residues. The CDR3 is CASSLAGSDQPQYF. CDR3 DNA (partial): TGTGCCAGCAGCTTGGCAGGTTCGGATCAGCCG.

This clone appeared many times. The CDR3 end is not reached by the read, which stops 3 residues before it; the germline J gene fills it in. The J gene is TRBJ2-5, the V gene TRBV19, with TRBD2 matching over 8 bases. The V gene's germline CDR1 is LNHDA and CDR2 SQIVND (reference sequence). V shed 5 bases, J shed 5 bases, and the junction held 10 bases outside the gene matches. The CDR3 runs to 15 residues. The covered CDR3 bases are TGTGCCAGTAGTCCTCGCGGGCGGGAGGTGGAGACC. It encodes CASSPRGREVET. The entire CDR3 protein reads CASSPRGREVETQYF.

This clone came up many times. The CDR3 is cut off 3 residues early in the read; its end comes from the germline J gene. This chain connects TRBV5-1 to TRBJ1-5; D perhaps matches TRBD1 (5 bases). Per the germline V gene, CDR1 is SGHRS and CDR2 is YFSETQ. Trimming shortened V by 0 bases and J by 4 bases, and 8 bases separated the two germline ends. CDR3 length equals 14 residues. The CDR3 sequence: CASSLGGVNQPQHF. CDR3 bases read: TGCGCCAGCAGCTTGGGGGGGGTTAATCAGCCC.

The CDR3 DNA, read in part, is TGCGCCAGCAGCTTCGGGCTGGGGGCAATACAAGAGACC. The encoded protein is CASSFGLGAIQET. The CDR3 as a whole reads CASSFGLGAIQETQYF. The rearrangement links TRBV5-1 to TRBJ2-5; possible D gene TRBD1, 6 bases. The observed sequence ends 3 residues before the CDR3 terminus, with the missing tail filled in from the germline J gene. The CDR3 has 16 residues. CDR1 and CDR2 from the germline V gene are SGHRS and YFSETQ. V was shortened by 2 bases and J by 2 bases, with 16 bases between the two germline ends.

Notes on this clone: The CDR3 end lies 3 residues beyond the end of the read and is filled in from the germline J gene. This rearrangement joins TRBV7-9 to TRBJ2-1, with D perhaps matching TRBD2 (6 bases). Per germline, CDR1 SEHNR and CDR2 FQNEAQ (reference sequence). The CDR3 extends over 14 amino acids. V was clipped by 5 bases and J by 9 bases, with 17 bases between them. The covered CDR3 bases are TGTGCCAGCAGCCCCAGACGGGTGGGGGGTGAG. The encoded protein is CASSPRRVGGE. The full CDR3 reads CASSPRRVGGEQFF.

Many counts were recorded for this clone. The read falls 3 residues short of the CDR3 end, and the missing part is taken from the germline J gene. The chain is built from TRBV20-1 and TRBJ2-1; 11 nucleotides agree with TRBD2. The junction had 5 bases not matched to a gene; V was cut back by 2 bases and J by 2 bases. This CDR3 contains 16 residues. The germline V gene encodes CDR1 DFQATT and CDR2 SNEGSKA (reference sequence). The part of the CDR3 DNA that was read is TGCAGTGCTAGACCCTTGACTAGCGGGACCTACAATGAG. It yields the protein CSARPLTSGTYNE. The full CDR3 protein reads CSARPLTSGTYNEQFF.

This clone was recorded at least ten times. Read coverage stops 3 residues before the CDR3 terminus; the germline J gene supplies the remainder. V is TRBV30 and J is TRBJ1-2; 11 positions match TRBD1. Germline V CDR1 and CDR2: GTSNPN, SVGIG (reference sequence). The CDR3 extends over 12 amino acids. The sequenced part of the CDR3 DNA is TGTGCCTGTATGGACAGGGGGCAAGGC. This encodes CACMDRGQG. The complete CDR3 sequence is CACMDRGQGYTF.